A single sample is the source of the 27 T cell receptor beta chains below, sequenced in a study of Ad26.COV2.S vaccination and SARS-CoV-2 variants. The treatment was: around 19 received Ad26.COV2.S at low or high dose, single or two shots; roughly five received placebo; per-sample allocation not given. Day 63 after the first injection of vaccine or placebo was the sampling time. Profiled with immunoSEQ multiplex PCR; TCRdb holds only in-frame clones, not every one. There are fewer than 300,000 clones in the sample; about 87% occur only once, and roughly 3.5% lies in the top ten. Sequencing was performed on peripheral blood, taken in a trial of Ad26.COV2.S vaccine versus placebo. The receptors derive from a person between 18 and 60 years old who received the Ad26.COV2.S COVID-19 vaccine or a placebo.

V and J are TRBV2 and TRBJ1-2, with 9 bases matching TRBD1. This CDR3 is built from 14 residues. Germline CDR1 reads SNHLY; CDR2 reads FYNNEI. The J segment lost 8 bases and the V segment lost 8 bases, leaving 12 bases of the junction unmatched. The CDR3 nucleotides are TGTGCCAGCGCCGGGACAGGGTCATTCTGGGGCTACACCTTC. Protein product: CASAGTGSFWGYTF.

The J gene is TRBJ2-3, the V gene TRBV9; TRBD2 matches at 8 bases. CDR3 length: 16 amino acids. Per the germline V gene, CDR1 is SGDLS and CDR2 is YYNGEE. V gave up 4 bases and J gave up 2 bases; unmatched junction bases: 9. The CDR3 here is CASSPRLGGATDTQYF. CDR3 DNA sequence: TGTGCCAGCAGCCCCCGGCTCGGGGGGGCCACAGATACGCAGTATTTT.

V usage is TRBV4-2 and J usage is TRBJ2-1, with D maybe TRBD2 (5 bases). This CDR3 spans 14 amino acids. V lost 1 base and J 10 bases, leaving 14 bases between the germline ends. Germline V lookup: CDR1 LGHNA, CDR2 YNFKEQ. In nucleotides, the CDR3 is TGTGCCAGCAGCCAAGGGCCATCTAGCAGGGAGCAGTTCTTC. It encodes CASSQGPSSREQFF.

CDR3 residues: CASSDGTGETGELFF. The CDR3 nucleotides are TGCGCCAGCAGCGACGGGACAGGGGAAACCGGGGAGCTGTTTTTT. The chain has TRBV10-1 and TRBJ2-2; TRBD1 agrees at 10 bases. The CDR3 extends over 15 amino acids. Germline V gene sequence: CDR1 WNHNN, CDR2 SYGVQD (reference sequence). V was pared by 6 bases and J by 5 bases, with 6 bases of the junction left unmatched.

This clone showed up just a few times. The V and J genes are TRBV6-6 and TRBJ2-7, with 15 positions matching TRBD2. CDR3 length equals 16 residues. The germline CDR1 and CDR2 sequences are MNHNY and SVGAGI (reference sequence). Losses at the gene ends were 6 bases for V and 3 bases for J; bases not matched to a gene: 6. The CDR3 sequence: CASSRGLAGGDYEQYF. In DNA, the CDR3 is TGTGCCAGCAGCCGAGGACTAGCGGGAGGGGACTACGAGCAGTACTTC.

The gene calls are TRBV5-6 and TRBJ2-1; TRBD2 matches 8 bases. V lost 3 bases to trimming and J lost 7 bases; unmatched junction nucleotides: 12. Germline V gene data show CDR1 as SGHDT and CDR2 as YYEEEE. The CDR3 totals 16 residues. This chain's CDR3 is CASSSLGAGVGNEQFF. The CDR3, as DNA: TGTGCCAGCAGCTCCCTCGGAGCGGGAGTAGGGAATGAGCAGTTCTTC. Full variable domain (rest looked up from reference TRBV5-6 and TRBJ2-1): DAGVTQSPTHLIKTRGQQVTLRCSPKSGHDTVSWYQQALGQGPQFIFQYYEEEERQRGNFPDRFSGHQFPNYSSELNVNALLLGDSALYLCASSSLGAGVGNEQFFGPGTRLTVL.

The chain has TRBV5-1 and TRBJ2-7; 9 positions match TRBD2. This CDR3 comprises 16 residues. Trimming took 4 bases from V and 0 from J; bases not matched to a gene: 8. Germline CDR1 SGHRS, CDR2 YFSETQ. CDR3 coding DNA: TGCGCCAGCAGCCGAGGACTAGCGAGGAACTCCTACGAGCAGTACTTC. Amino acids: CASSRGLARNSYEQYF.

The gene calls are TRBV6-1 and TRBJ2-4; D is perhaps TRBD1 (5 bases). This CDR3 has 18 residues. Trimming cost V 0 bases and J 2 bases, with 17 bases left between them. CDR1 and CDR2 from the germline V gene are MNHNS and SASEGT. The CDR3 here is CASSEAGRRDRSKNIQYF. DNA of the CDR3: TGTGCCAGCAGTGAAGCGGGGCGCAGGGATCGATCCAAAAACATTCAGTACTTC.

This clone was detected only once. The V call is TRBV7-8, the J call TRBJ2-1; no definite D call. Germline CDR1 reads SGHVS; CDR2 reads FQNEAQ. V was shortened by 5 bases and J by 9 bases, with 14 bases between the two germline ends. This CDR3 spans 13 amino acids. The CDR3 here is CASSPAAAAEQFF. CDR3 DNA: TGTGCCAGCAGCCCCGCGGCGGCGGCTGAGCAGTTCTTC.

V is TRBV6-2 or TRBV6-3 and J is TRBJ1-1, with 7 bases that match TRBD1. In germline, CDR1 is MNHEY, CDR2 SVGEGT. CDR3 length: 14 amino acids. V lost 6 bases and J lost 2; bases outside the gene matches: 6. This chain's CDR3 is CASSRTGVNTEAFF. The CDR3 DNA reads TGTGCCAGCAGCCGCACAGGGGTAAACACTGAAGCTTTCTTT.

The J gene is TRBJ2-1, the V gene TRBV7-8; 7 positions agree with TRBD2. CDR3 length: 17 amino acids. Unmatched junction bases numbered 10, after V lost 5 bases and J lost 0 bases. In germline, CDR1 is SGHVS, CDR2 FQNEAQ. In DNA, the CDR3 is TGTGCCAGCAGCGAGACTAGCCCCGCCTTCTCCTACAATGAGCAGTTCTTC. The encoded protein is CASSETSPAFSYNEQFF.

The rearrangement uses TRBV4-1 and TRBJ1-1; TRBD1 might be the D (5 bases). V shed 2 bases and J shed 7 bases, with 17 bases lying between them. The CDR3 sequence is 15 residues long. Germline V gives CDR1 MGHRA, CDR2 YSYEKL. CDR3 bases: TGCGCCAGCAGCCAAAACCCTCCGGGACGGAATGAAGCTTTCTTT. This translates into CASSQNPPGRNEAFF.

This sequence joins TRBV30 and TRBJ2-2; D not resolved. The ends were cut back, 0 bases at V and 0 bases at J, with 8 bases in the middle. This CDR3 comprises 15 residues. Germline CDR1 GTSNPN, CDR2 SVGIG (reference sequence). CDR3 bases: TGTGCCTGGAGTGTATTCGGGCCGAACACCGGGGAGCTGTTTTTT. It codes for CAWSVFGPNTGELFF.

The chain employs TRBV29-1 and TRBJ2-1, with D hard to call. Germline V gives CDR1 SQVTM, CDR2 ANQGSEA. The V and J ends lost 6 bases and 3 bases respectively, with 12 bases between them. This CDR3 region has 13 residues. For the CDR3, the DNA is TGCAGCGTGGAGTACACTCACTACAATGAGCAGTTCTTC. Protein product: CSVEYTHYNEQFF.

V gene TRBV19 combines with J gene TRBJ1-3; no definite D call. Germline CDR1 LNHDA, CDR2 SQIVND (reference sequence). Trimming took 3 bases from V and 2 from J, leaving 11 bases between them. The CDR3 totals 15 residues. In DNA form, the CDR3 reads TGTGCCAGTAGTATCAAAGGACGGACTGGAAACACCATATATTTT. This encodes CASSIKGRTGNTIYF. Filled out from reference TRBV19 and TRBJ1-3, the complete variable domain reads DGGITQSPKYLFRKEGQNVTLSCEQNLNHDAMYWYRQDPGQGLRLIYYSQIVNDFQKGDIAEGYSVSREKKESFPLTVTSAQKNPTAFYLCASSIKGRTGNTIYFGEGSWLTVV.

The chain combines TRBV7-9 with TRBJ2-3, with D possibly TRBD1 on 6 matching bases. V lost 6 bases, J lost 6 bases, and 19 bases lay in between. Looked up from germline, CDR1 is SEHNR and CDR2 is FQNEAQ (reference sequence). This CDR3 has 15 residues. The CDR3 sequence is CASRDGAGDTDTQYF. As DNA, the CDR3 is TGTGCCAGCAGGGACGGAGCCGGGGACACGGATACGCAGTATTTT.

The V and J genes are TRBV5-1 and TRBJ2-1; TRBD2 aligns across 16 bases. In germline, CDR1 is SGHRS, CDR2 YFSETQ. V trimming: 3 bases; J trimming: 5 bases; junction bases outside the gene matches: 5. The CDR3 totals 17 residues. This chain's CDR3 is CASSSGTSGRAHNEQFF. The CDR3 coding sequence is TGCGCCAGCAGCTCCGGGACTAGCGGGAGGGCCCACAATGAGCAGTTCTTC.

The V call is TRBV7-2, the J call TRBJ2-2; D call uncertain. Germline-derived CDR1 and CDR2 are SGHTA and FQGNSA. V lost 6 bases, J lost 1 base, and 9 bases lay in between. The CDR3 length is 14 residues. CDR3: CASRQIGNTGELFF. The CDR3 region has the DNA TGTGCCAGCAGACAGATCGGGAACACCGGGGAGCTGTTTTTT.

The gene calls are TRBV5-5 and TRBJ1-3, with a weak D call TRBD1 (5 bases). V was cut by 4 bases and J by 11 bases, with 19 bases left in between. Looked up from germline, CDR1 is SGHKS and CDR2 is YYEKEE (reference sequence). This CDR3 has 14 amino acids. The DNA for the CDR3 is TGTGCCAGCAGCCCGGGACTGAGCTTAAAGTCCATATATTTT. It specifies CASSPGLSLKSIYF.

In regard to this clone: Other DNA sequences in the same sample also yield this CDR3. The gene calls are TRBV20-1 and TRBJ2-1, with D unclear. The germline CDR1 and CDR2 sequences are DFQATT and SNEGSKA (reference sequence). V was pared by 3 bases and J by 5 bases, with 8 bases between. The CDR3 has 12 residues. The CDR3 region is CSASLVDNEQFF. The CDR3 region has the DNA TGCAGTGCTAGTCTGGTAGACAATGAGCAGTTCTTC.

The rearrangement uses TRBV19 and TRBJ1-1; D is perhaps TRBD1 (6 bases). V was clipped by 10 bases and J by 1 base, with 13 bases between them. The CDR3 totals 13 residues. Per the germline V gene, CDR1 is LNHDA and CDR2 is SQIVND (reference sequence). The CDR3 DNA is TGTGCCAATAGGGGGTTGAGGAACACTGAAGCTTTCTTT. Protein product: CANRGLRNTEAFF.

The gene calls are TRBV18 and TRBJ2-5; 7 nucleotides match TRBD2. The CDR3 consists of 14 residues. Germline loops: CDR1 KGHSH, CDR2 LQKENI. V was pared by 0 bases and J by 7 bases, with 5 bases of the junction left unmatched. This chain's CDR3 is CASSPPPSGPTQYF. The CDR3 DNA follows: TGTGCCAGCTCACCACCGCCTAGCGGTCCGACCCAGTACTTC.

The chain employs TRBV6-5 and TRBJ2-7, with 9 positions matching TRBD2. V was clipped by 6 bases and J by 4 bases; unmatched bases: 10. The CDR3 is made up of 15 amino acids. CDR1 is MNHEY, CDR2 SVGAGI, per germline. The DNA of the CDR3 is TGTGCCAGCAGCGACTACGGTAGCGGGAGTTACGAGCAGTACTTC. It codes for CASSDYGSGSYEQYF.

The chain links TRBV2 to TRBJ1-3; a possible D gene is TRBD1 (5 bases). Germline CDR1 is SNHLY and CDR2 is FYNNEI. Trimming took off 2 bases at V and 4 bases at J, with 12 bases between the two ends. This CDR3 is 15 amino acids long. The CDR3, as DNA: TGTGCCAGCAGTGAATCGGGGGGTCAGGGAAACACCATATATTTT. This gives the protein CASSESGGQGNTIYF.

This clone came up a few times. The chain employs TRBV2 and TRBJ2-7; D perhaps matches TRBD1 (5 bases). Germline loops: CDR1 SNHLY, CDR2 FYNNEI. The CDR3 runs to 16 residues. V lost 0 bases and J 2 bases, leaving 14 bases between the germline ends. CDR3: CASSEAHPEGAYEQYF. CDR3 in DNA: TGTGCCAGCAGTGAAGCGCACCCTGAAGGGGCCTACGAGCAGTACTTC.

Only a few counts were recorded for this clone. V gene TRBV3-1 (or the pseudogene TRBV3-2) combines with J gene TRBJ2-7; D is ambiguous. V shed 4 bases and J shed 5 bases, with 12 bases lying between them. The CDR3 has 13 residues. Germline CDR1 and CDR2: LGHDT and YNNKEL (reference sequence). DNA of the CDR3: TGTGCCAGCAGCCGACAACCCCCGGACGAGCAGTACTTC. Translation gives CASSRQPPDEQYF.

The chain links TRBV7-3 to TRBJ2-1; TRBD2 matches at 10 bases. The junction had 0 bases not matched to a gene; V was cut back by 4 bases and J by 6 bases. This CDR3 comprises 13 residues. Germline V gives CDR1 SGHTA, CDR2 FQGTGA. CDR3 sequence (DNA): TGTGCCAGCAGCTGGACTAGCGGCAATGAGCAGTTCTTC. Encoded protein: CASSWTSGNEQFF.